The next 16 T cell receptor beta chains were all read from a single sample in a study of T cells expressing NK-cell markers. Using the 5' RACE reads, TCRdb records one entry per CDR3 protein without DNA. The listing records fewer than 16,000 distinct CDR3 sequences. The specimen sequenced was blood T cells: a sorted CD56 or NKG2C T cell subset, CD4+ or CD8+ T cells, or bulk PBMC T cells (not recorded which). The origin of the receptors is a man aged 18 to 70 in good health.

The V gene is TRBV18, the J gene TRBJ1-1; TCRdb indicates TRBD1, and absent DNA this call remains unverified. This CDR3 region has 14 residues. From germline, CDR1 is KGHSH and CDR2 LQKENI. CDR3 amino acids: CASSSRGENTEAFF.

The V gene is TRBV12-3 or TRBV12-4, the J gene TRBJ1-2; the D call from TCRdb, TRBD1, cannot be confirmed without DNA. The CDR3 spans 14 residues. CDR3 protein: CASSLEGGGYGYTF.

The chain employs TRBV7-9 and TRBJ1-3; TCRdb gives TRBD1 as the D gene, but with no DNA this cannot be confirmed. There are 17 residues in the CDR3. CDR1 and CDR2 (germline): SEHNR, FQNEAQ (reference sequence). The CDR3 region is CASSSSGQGAVGNTIYF.

The chain uses TRBV12-3 or TRBV12-4 and TRBJ2-2; TCRdb designates TRBD2, a call that cannot be tested without DNA. CDR3 length: 16 residues. CDR3 in amino acids: CASPGSSGIGIGELFF.

The chain couples TRBV5-1 to TRBJ1-1. Germline CDR1 reads SGHRS; CDR2 reads YFSETQ. CDR3 length equals 13 residues. CDR3 loop: CASSFGGAPEAFF. The variable domain in full, with the rest retrieved from reference TRBV5-1 and TRBJ1-1, is KAGVTQTPRYLIKTRGQQVTLSCSPISGHRSVSWYQQTPGQGLQFLFEYFSETQRNKGNFPGRFSGRQFSNSRSEMNVSTLELGDSALYLCASSFGGAPEAFFGQGTRLTVV.

The V call is TRBV10-2, the J call TRBJ2-7. Germline assignment: CDR1 WSHSY and CDR2 SAAADI. There are 17 residues in the CDR3. Here the CDR3 reads CASSEPYRIGGAYEQYF.

The chain employs TRBV9 and TRBJ2-2; TCRdb indicates TRBD2, and absent DNA this call remains unverified. The CDR3 totals 12 residues. Per the germline V gene, CDR1 is SGDLS and CDR2 is YYNGEE. CDR3 amino acids: CASTRGSKELFF.

The chain links TRBV7-6 to TRBJ1-1. Germline lookup yields CDR1 SGHVS and CDR2 FNYEAQ. There are 15 residues in the CDR3. The CDR3: CASSLGRTLNTEAFF.

The V call is TRBV12-3 or TRBV12-4, the J call TRBJ2-3. The CDR3 is 14 amino acids. This CDR3 is CASRLAEVGDTQYF.

The rearrangement links TRBV6-2 or TRBV6-3 to TRBJ2-3; TCRdb selects TRBD1, and the lack of DNA leaves this call unchecked. In germline, CDR1 is MNHEY, CDR2 SVGEGT. The CDR3 is 13 amino acids. CDR3 loop: CASSRRGADTQYF.

The chain combines TRBV6-1 with TRBJ2-3; without DNA, the TCRdb call of TRBD1 cannot be checked. The CDR3 is made up of 14 amino acids. Germline V gives CDR1 MNHNS, CDR2 SASEGT. CDR3 region: CASSPGQATDTQYF.

V is TRBV20-1 and J is TRBJ2-5; the TRBD1 assignment by TCRdb is unverifiable without DNA. The CDR3 spans 14 residues. CDR1 is DFQATT, CDR2 SNEGSKA, per germline (reference sequence). CDR3 protein: CSVNRDTSQETQYF.

The genes are TRBV20-1 and TRBJ2-7. Germline V CDR1 and CDR2: DFQATT, SNEGSKA (reference sequence). The CDR3 covers 12 residues. This CDR3 is CSASSMVFEQYF.

The chain employs TRBV14 and TRBJ1-5. The CDR3 has 13 residues. CDR1 is SGHDN, CDR2 FVKESK, per germline. This CDR3 is CASSAASNQPQHF. The full variable domain, rest sourced from reference TRBV14 and TRBJ1-5, is EAGVTQFPSHSVIEKGQTVTLRCDPISGHDNLYWYRRVMGKEIKFLLHFVKESKQDESGMPNNRFLAERTGGTYSTLKVQPAELEDSGVYFCASSAASNQPQHFGDGTRLSIL.

J is TRBJ1-2 and V is TRBV7-9; absent DNA, TCRdb's TRBD1 call cannot be checked. The CDR3 length is 15 residues. Germline V gives CDR1 SEHNR, CDR2 FQNEAQ (reference sequence). CDR3 in amino acids: CASSLGQGPLYGYTF.

This rearrangement joins TRBV29-1 to TRBJ2-7; no DNA is available, so the TRBD2 call from TCRdb remains unchecked. This CDR3 is 14 amino acids long. CDR1 is SQVTM and CDR2 is ANQGSEA in the germline V gene. CDR3: CSVELVGGPGEQYF.